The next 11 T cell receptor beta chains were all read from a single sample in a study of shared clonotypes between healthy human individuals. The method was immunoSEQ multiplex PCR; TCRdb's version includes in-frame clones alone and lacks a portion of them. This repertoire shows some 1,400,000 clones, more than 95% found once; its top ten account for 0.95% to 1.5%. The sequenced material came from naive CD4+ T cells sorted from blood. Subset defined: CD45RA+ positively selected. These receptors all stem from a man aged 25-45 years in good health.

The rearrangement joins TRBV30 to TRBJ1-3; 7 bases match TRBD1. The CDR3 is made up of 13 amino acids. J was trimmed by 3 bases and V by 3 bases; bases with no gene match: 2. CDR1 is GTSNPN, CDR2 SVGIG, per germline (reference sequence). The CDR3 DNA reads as TGTGCCTGGAGCGGGACAGATGGAAACACCATATATTTT. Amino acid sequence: CAWSGTDGNTIYF.

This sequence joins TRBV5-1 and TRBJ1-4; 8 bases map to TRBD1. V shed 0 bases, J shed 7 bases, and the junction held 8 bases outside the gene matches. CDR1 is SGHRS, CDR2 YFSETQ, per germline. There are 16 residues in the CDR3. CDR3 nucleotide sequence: TGCGCCAGCAGCTTGGGTACGACAGGGGTCGTTGAAAAACTGTTTTTT. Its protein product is CASSLGTTGVVEKLFF. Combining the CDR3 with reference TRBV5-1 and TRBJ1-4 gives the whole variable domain KAGVTQTPRYLIKTRGQQVTLSCSPISGHRSVSWYQQTPGQGLQFLFEYFSETQRNKGNFPGRFSGRQFSNSRSEMNVSTLELGDSALYLCASSLGTTGVVEKLFFGSGTQLSVL.

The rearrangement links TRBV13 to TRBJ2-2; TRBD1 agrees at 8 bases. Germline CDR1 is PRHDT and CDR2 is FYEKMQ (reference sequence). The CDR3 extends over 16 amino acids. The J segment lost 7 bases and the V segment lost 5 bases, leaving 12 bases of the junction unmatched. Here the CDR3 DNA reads TGTGCCAGCAGCCCCGACAGGGGCGCGTGGAGCGGGGAGCTGTTTTTT. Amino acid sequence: CASSPDRGAWSGELFF.

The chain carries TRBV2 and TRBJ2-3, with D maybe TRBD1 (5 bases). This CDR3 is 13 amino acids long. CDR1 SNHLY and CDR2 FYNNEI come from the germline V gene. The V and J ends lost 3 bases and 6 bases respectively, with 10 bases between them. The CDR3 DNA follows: TGTGCCAGCAGTGATCAGGGCGGTGATACGCAGTATTTT. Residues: CASSDQGGDTQYF.

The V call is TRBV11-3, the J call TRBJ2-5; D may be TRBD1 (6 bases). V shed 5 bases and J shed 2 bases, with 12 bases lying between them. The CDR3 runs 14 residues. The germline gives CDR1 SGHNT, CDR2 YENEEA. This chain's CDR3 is CASSPRDNQETQYF. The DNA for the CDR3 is TGTGCCAGCAGCCCTAGGGACAATCAAGAGACCCAGTACTTC.

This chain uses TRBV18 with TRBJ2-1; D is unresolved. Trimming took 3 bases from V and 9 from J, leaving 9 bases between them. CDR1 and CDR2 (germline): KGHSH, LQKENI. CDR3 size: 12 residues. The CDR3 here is CASSPIGAEQFF. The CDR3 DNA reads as TGTGCCAGCTCACCCATCGGTGCTGAGCAGTTCTTC.

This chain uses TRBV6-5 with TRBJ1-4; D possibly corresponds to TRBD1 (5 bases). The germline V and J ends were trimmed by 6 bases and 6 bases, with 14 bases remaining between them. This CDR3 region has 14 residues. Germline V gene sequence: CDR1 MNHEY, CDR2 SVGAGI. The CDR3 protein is CASSIVGVDEKLFF. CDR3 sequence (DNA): TGTGCCAGCAGCATCGTGGGGGTGGATGAAAAACTGTTTTTT.

CDR3 in DNA: TGTGCCAGCAGCTTAATGACGGGAGAGGTCTACGAGCAGTACTTC. Translated: CASSLMTGEVYEQYF. The chain employs TRBV11-2 and TRBJ2-7; D possibly corresponds to TRBD2 (6 bases). The V gene's germline CDR1 is SGHAT and CDR2 FQNNGV. V lost 2 bases and J lost 3, with 14 bases in between. CDR3 length: 15 amino acids.

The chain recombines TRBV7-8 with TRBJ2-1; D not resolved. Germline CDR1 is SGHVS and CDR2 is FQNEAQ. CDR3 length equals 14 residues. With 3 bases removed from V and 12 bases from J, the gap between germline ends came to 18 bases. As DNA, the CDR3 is TGTGCCAGCAGCTTGGCCGGGCTCGGCTGGGGGCAGTTCTTC. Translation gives CASSLAGLGWGQFF.

The CDR3 spells CASSQKRRVTGELFF. The CDR3 DNA reads TGTGCCAGCAGTCAGAAACGCAGGGTTACCGGGGAGCTGTTTTTT. The gene calls are TRBV6-5 and TRBJ2-2; tentative D call: TRBD1 (5 bases). Trimming shortened V by 5 bases and J by 5 bases, and 15 bases separated the two germline ends. Germline assignment: CDR1 MNHEY and CDR2 SVGAGI. This CDR3 is 15 amino acids long.

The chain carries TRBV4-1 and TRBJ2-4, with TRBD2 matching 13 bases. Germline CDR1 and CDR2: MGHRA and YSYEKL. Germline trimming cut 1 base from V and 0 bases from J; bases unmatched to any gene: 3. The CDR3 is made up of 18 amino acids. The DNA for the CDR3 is TGCGCCAGCAGCCAAGGACTAGCGGGAGGTAAAGCCAAAAACATTCAGTACTTC. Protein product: CASSQGLAGGKAKNIQYF.